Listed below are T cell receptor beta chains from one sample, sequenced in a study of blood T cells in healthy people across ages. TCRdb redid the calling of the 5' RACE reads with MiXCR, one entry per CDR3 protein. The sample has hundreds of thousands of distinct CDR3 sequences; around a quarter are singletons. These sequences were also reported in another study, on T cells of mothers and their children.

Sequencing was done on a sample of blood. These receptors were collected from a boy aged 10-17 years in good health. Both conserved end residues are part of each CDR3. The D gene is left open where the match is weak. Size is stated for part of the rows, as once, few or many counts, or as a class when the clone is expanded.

TGTGCCATCGAACAGAGCAATGAGCAGTTCTTC,CAIEQSNEQFF,11,TRBV10-3,TRBJ2-1,-,-
TGTGCCAGCAGCCAAGATCAGACCGGGGAAAACATTCAGTACTTC,CASSQDQTGENIQYF,15,TRBV4-2,TRBJ2-4,-,-
TGTGCTAGTGGTCTCTACGGCAACACAGATACGCAGTATTTT,CASGLYGNTDTQYF,14,TRBV12-5,TRBJ2-3,-,-
TGTGCCAGCAGCGTATGGACACTTAACAATGAGCAGTTCTTC,CASSVWTLNNEQFF,14,TRBV9,TRBJ2-1,-,few
TGTGCCAGCAGAAGCGGGGAGAACTACGAGCAGTACTTC,CASRSGENYEQYF,13,TRBV12-3/TRBV12-4,TRBJ2-7,TRBD2,few
TGTGCCAGCAAGGGAGGGGTCCTGGGGGCCAAAAACATTCAGTACTTC,CASKGGVLGAKNIQYF,16,TRBV6-1,TRBJ2-4,TRBD2,-
TGTGCCAGCAGCTGGGGATCGAGCACTGAAGCTTTCTTT,CASSWGSSTEAFF,13,TRBV11-2,TRBJ1-1,-,-
TGCGCCAGCAGCTTGGGTTCGGCAGCGGAGAATAATTCACCCCTCCACTTT,CASSLGSAAENNSPLHF,17,TRBV5-1,TRBJ1-6,-,few
TGCAGTGCTAGAGATGGTAGGGGGCTTGGTGAAAAACTGTTTTTT,CSARDGRGLGEKLFF,15,TRBV20-1,TRBJ1-4,TRBD1,few
TGTGCCAGCAGCTTTAGTTCATTAGCGGGGGGAACTGACAATGAGCAGTTCTTC,CASSFSSLAGGTDNEQFF,18,TRBV7-8,TRBJ2-1,TRBD2,-
TGTGCCATCAGTGACAGCTACGAGCAGTACTTC,CAISDSYEQYF,11,TRBV10-3,TRBJ2-7,-,many
TGCGCCAGCAGCTCCACCCTCAGCGGGAGGGGTGGGGTAGCCAAAAACATTCAGTACTTC,CASSSTLSGRGGVAKNIQYF,20,TRBV5-1,TRBJ2-4,TRBD2,few
TGCGCCAGCAGCTCGGTTGAGGGAGAGACCCAGTACTTC,CASSSVEGETQYF,13,TRBV4-1,TRBJ2-5,-,few
TGCAGCGTTGAAGGGGAAGGCTACACCTTC,CSVEGEGYTF,10,TRBV29-1,TRBJ1-2,-,-
TGTGCCAGCAGTTCCGGCGGGGATCAGCCCCAGCATTTT,CASSSGGDQPQHF,13,TRBV12-3/TRBV12-4,TRBJ1-5,-,few
TGTGCCAGCAGCCAAGAGGCGGGGGTGGGGACTGAAGCTTTCTTT,CASSQEAGVGTEAFF,15,TRBV14,TRBJ1-1,-,-
TGCAGCTTACGGGGGTGGGGGACCAATGAGCAGTTCTTC,CSLRGWGTNEQFF,13,TRBV29-1,TRBJ2-1,-,-
TGTGCCAGCAGCTCTTCGCCGTACCAAGAGACCCAGTACTTC,CASSSSPYQETQYF,14,TRBV11-2,TRBJ2-5,-,-
TGTGCCAGCAGCCAAACTGGCAAACTCTACGAGCAGTACTTC,CASSQTGKLYEQYF,14,TRBV14,TRBJ2-7,-,many
TGCGCCAGCAGCCAGAGCCCCATCTCTGGAAACACCATATATTTT,CASSQSPISGNTIYF,15,TRBV4-3,TRBJ1-3,-,-
TGTGCCAGCAGCAACTGGGGGGCTAGCGGGGCAGATACGCAGTATTTT,CASSNWGASGADTQYF,16,TRBV6-6,TRBJ2-3,TRBD2,few
TGTGCCAGTACCCGGGACAGAGAGTATGGCTACACCTTC,CASTRDREYGYTF,13,TRBV19,TRBJ1-2,TRBD1,few
TGTGCCAGCAGCCCACAGGGGGGATTAGAGTACTTC,CASSPQGGLEYF,12,TRBV28,TRBJ2-7,TRBD1,-
TGTGCCAGCAGTTACTCGACCGCTCTCCCGGGAAGAGAGGATAATGAAAAACTGTTTTTT,CASSYSTALPGREDNEKLFF,20,TRBV6-5,TRBJ1-4,-,-
TGCACCAGCAGCCGGGTGGGAGGGCTCTCCTACGAGCAGTACTTC,CTSSRVGGLSYEQYF,15,TRBV1,TRBJ2-7,-,few
TGTGCCAGCAGCTTAGCGGGGGGTGATTACAATGAGCAGTTCTTC,CASSLAGGDYNEQFF,15,TRBV7-2,TRBJ2-1,-,few
TGTGCCAGCAGCGGTGTAGGCTTAAGCGACGAGCAGTACTTC,CASSGVGLSDEQYF,14,TRBV21-1,TRBJ2-7,-,-
TGTGCCAGCAGTTGGACATCCTACGAGCAGTACTTC,CASSWTSYEQYF,12,TRBV12-3/TRBV12-4,TRBJ2-7,-,-
TGCGCCAGCAGCTTCGTGGGAGGGACGAAAGAGACCCAGTACTTC,CASSFVGGTKETQYF,15,TRBV5-1,TRBJ2-5,TRBD2,-
TGCGCCAGCAGCGATGGGACAGGGTCGGCCTACGAGCAGTACTTC,CASSDGTGSAYEQYF,15,TRBV5-1,TRBJ2-7,TRBD1,-
TGCAGTGCTAGACGACTAGCGGGGTACCAAGAGACCCAGTACTTC,CSARRLAGYQETQYF,15,TRBV20-1,TRBJ2-5,TRBD2,few
TGTGCCAGCAGTCCCGGGACAGGGGGCTTGAATGAGCAGTTCTTC,CASSPGTGGLNEQFF,15,TRBV27,TRBJ2-1,TRBD1,-
TGTGCCAGCAGGGGACTAGCTAGTGAGCAGTTCTTC,CASRGLASEQFF,12,TRBV12-3/TRBV12-4,TRBJ2-1,TRBD2,-
TGCGCCAGCAGGGACATGGACATTCAGTACTTC,CASRDMDIQYF,11,TRBV5-1,TRBJ2-4,-,-
TGTGCCAGCAGTTACCAGCTAGCGGGCAGCTCCTACAATGAGCAGTTCTTC,CASSYQLAGSSYNEQFF,17,TRBV6-5,TRBJ2-1,TRBD2,-
TGTGCCAGCAGCCAATTCTTGGAATACAATGAGCAGTTCTTC,CASSQFLEYNEQFF,14,TRBV14,TRBJ2-1,-,-
TGTGCCAGCGGGATGGTGAACACTGAAGCTTTCTTT,CASGMVNTEAFF,12,TRBV7-9,TRBJ1-1,-,-
TGTGCCAGCAGCTTAAGGGGAGCTACTAGCACAGATACGCAGTATTTT,CASSLRGATSTDTQYF,16,TRBV7-9,TRBJ2-3,-,few
TGTGCCAGCGAACCCGCCGGGACTAGTTCTTACGAGCAGTACTTC,CASEPAGTSSYEQYF,15,TRBV7-9,TRBJ2-7,TRBD2,few
TGTGCCAGCAGCTTTTCCCCGACGGACCGTTACGAGCAGTACTTC,CASSFSPTDRYEQYF,15,TRBV7-2,TRBJ2-7,-,-
TGTGCCAGCAGCCCTCGGACAGCCGGCCTGGAGGGCTACACCTTC,CASSPRTAGLEGYTF,15,TRBV3-1,TRBJ1-2,-,-
TGTGCCCCCCTTGCCCAGAAGACTATGGGCTACACCTTC,CAPLAQKTMGYTF,13,TRBV12-3/TRBV12-4,TRBJ1-2,-,once
TGTGCCAGCAGTGACCGCAGGGGGCTCAATGAGCAGTTCTTC,CASSDRRGLNEQFF,14,TRBV6-2/TRBV6-3,TRBJ2-1,TRBD1,-
TGTGCCAGCAGATCCGGACAGAGCTATGGCTACACCTTC,CASRSGQSYGYTF,13,TRBV6-5,TRBJ1-2,-,once
TGTGCCATCTCCCCCGGGACAGGGAATGAAAAACTGTTTTTT,CAISPGTGNEKLFF,14,TRBV10-3,TRBJ1-4,TRBD1,few